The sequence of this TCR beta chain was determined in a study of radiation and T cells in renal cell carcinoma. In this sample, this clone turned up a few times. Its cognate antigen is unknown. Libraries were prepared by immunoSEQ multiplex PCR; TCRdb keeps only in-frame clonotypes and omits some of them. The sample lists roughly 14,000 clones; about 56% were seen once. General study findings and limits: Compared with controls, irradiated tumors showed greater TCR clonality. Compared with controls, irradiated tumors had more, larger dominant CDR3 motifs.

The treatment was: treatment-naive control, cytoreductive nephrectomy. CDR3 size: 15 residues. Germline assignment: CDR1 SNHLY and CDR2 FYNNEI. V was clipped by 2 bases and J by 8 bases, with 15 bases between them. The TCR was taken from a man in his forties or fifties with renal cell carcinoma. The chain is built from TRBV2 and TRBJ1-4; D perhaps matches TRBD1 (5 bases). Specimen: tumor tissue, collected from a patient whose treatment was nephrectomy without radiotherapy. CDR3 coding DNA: TGTGCCAGCAGTGAATTTAACGGGGCGCGAGAAAAACTGTTTTTT. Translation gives CASSEFNGAREKLFF. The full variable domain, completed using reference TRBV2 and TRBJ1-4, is EPEVTQTPSHQVTQMGQEVILRCVPISNHLYFYWYRQILGQKVEFLVSFYNNEISEKSEIFDDQFSVERPDGSNFTLKIRSTKLEDSAMYFCASSEFNGAREKLFFGSGTQLSVL.